This record looks at one TCR beta chain sequence and its context. The data were taken from a study of CD8+ T cells in alopecia areata. The treatment here: oral pan-JAK inhibitor, 5-10 mg twice daily. cDNA serving as the sequencing template came from extracted, reverse transcribed RNA. Data came from immunoSEQ multiplex PCR; TCRdb stores just in-frame clones and leaves some out. The sample lists about 190,000 clones; 55% to 70% were seen once. This CDR3 has 15 residues. Germline CDR1 reads SGHTA; CDR2 reads FQGNSA. The V segment lost 5 bases and the J segment 0 bases; nucleotides outside the gene matches: 6.

The clonotype was recovered from a human donor with alopecia areata. This chain uses TRBV7-2 with TRBJ1-2, with 7 bases matching TRBD1. This sample comprised CD4+ T cells sorted from blood, obtained at week 4, from a patient treated with tofacitinib. The CDR3: CASSHRQGANYGYTF. The CDR3 DNA reads TGTGCCAGCAGCCACCGACAGGGAGCTAACTATGGCTACACCTTC.